The present entry profiles one T cell receptor beta chain with its context. Its antigen is not known. This sample is drawn from a study of CD4 T cells in relation to SARS-CoV-2 and coronaviruses. Study-level information: ViraFEST: roughly 9-day antigen culture of PBMCs, then TCR beta CDR3 sequencing.

Clones were sequenced by immunoSEQ multiplex PCR, and TCRdb holds only the in-frame ones, with some missing. Among about 38,000 clones listed, under 80% were seen once. J gave up 6 bases and V 3 bases, and 8 bases lay outside the gene matches. The germline CDR1 and CDR2 sequences are LNHDA and SQIVND (reference sequence). The CDR3 runs to 15 residues. The sample was memory CD4+ T cells from PBMCs, cultured in vitro. J is TRBJ2-1 and V is TRBV19; 7 bases are a match to TRBD2. This TCR was sampled from an adult with COVID-19. The CDR3 DNA reads TGTGCCAGTAGTATTTGGGGGAGGGCCTTCAATGAGCAGTTCTTC. This gives the protein CASSIWGRAFNEQFF.